The rows below give T cell receptor beta chains drawn from one sample of a study. One entry per CDR3 protein results from TCRdb running MiXCR on the reads. The sample yields a few thousand distinct CDR3 sequences, under 12% seen once. The source material was CD4+ T cells from synovial fluid. These TCRs come from a human donor with rheumatoid arthritis. Each CDR3 is given with its conserved first and last residue. A D gene is named only where the DNA matches it firmly. Clone size appears in some rows only: once, few, many, or a class for an expanded clone.

TRBJ2-7	many	TRBD2	TRBV20-1	TGCAGTGCTGCTAGGACTAGCGCTTCTGACTCCTACGAGCAGTACTTC	CSAARTSASDSYEQYF
TRBJ2-7	many	TRBD2	TRBV4-2	TGTGCCAGCAGCCAGTCTTCGGCCGGCGGGAGAGGCGAGCAGTACTTC	CASSQSSAGGRGEQYF
TRBJ2-7	many	.	TRBV28	TGTGCCAGCAGACCCCCCGTGACGGCGCCCATCTACGAGCAGTACTTC	CASRPPVTAPIYEQYF
TRBJ1-5	.	.	TRBV20-1	TGCAGTGCTAGAGACCCAGCAGGGACATATAGCAATCAGCACCAGCATTTT	CSARDPAGTYSNQHQHF
TRBJ2-2	many	.	TRBV9	TGTGCCAGCAGCGTTAATTTCGCGAACACCGGGGAGCTGTTTTTT	CASSVNFANTGELFF
TRBJ1-1	medium-sized	.	TRBV20-1	TGCAGTGCTAGTATGTCTAGGGACACTGAAGCTTTCTTT	CSASMSRDTEAFF
TRBJ2-6	medium-sized	TRBD2	TRBV18	TGTGCCAGCTCACTAGCGGGTCCCTCTGGGGCCAACGTCCTGACTTTC	CASSLAGPSGANVLTF
TRBJ2-3	many	.	TRBV28	TGTGCCAGCAGTTCACAGGGAACCTTTAGGTATTTT	CASSSQGTFRYF
TRBJ2-2	few	TRBD2	TRBV9	TGTGCCAGCAGCCCTAGCCCTACAGACAACTTAGGACTAGCGGCATCCACCGGGGAGCTGTTTTTT	CASSPSPTDNLGLAASTGELFF
TRBJ2-7	.	TRBD1	TRBV7-2	TGTGCCAGCAGCTTGGACAGGGTCAGCTCCTACGAGCAGTACTTC	CASSLDRVSSYEQYF
TRBJ2-3	.	.	TRBV4-2	TGTGCCAGCAGCAAACGGGAGACAGTAGATACGCGGTATTTT	CASSKRETVDTRYF
TRBJ2-3	.	.	TRBV5-5	TGTGCCAGCAGATTAACAGATACGCAGTATTTT	CASRLTDTQYF
TRBJ2-5	many	TRBD1	TRBV18	TGTGCCAGCTCACCACGCGGAGGCCCGGACAGGGGCGGATCCCAAGAGACCCAGTACTTC	CASSPRGGPDRGGSQETQYF
TRBJ1-5	many	.	TRBV20-1	TGCAGTGCTGGAGAGGGCGTTCAGCCCCAGCATTTT	CSAGEGVQPQHF
TRBJ2-6	.	.	TRBV7-9	TGTGCCAGCAGCCCCGCGAGTGGGGCCAACGTCCTGACTTTC	CASSPASGANVLTF
TRBJ2-3	medium-sized	.	TRBV2	TGTGCCAGCAGTGACGTAGGGACAGATACGCAGTATTTT	CASSDVGTDTQYF
TRBJ2-3	few	TRBD2	TRBV3-1	TGTGCCAGCAGCCAAGGACTAGCGGGAGTATATACGCAGTATTTT	CASSQGLAGVYTQYF
TRBJ1-1	.	.	TRBV7-2	TGTGTCAGCAGCTCCCAGGGCGGTACTGAAGCTTTCTTT	CVSSSQGGTEAFF
TRBJ1-5	many	.	TRBV5-1	TGCGCCAGCAGCTTAGGGGACTATAGCAATCAGCCCCAGCATTTT	CASSLGDYSNQPQHF
TRBJ1-5	many	.	TRBV3-1	TGTGCCAGCAGCCAAGATATGGGAAGGGGACAGCCCCAGCATTTT	CASSQDMGRGQPQHF
TRBJ2-7	many	TRBD2	TRBV9	TGTGCCAGCAGCGTAGGGTTTGCGGGAGGGTACGAGCAGTACTTC	CASSVGFAGGYEQYF
TRBJ1-1	large	.	TRBV20-1	TGCAGTGCTAGAGAGGGGAACACTGAAGCTTTCTTT	CSAREGNTEAFF
TRBJ2-5	medium-sized	.	TRBV18	TGTGCCAGCTCAAGCCTAACTAGCACCGGCGGGGAGACCCAGTACTTC	CASSSLTSTGGETQYF
TRBJ1-2	many	TRBD1	TRBV6-5	TGTGCCAGCAGTATCGGGACAGGGGCTATCTATGGCTACACCTTC	CASSIGTGAIYGYTF
TRBJ2-1	medium-sized	.	TRBV4-1	TGCGCCAGCAGCCAAGATCGGCGACGTAATAGGTTCTTC	CASSQDRRRNRFF
TRBJ2-3	medium-sized	.	TRBV15	TGTGCCACCCGTTGGGACCACAACACAGATACGCAGTATTTT	CATRWDHNTDTQYF
TRBJ2-5	medium-sized	.	TRBV7-2	TGTGCCAGCAGCTTAGAATCGCGCCAGACCCAGTACTTC	CASSLESRQTQYF
TRBJ1-1	.	.	TRBV20-1	TGCAGTGCTAGAGGGAATAGGGCAGGGGCGGACACTGAAGCTTTCTTT	CSARGNRAGADTEAFF
TRBJ2-6	many	.	TRBV7-2	TGTGCCAGCAGCCGCGTGGGGAGTGGGGCCAACGTCCTGACTTTC	CASSRVGSGANVLTF
TRBJ2-1	medium-sized	.	TRBV7-2	TGTGCCAGCAGCTCCCGAGGTCCCGAACAGGTTCGGAAAACTCCTACGGGGTTCTTC	CASSSRGPEQVRKTPTGFF
TRBJ2-1	many	.	TRBV10-3	TGTGCCACCGGGACCGCTTCAAATGAGCAGTTCTTC	CATGTASNEQFF
TRBJ1-1	medium-sized	TRBD1	TRBV20-1	TGCAGTGCCCCACAGGGGGGGGTGAACACTGAAGCTTTCTTT	CSAPQGGVNTEAFF
TRBJ2-2	medium-sized	.	TRBV20-1	TGCAGTGCTACCGCAGGACAGCACCGGGAGCTGTTTTTT	CSATAGQHRELFF
TRBJ2-1	few	.	TRBV7-2	TGTGCCACCAGGGGTTCCTACAATGAGCAGTTCTTC	CATRGSYNEQFF
TRBJ1-1	many	.	TRBV11-2	TGTGCCAGCAGCTCTGACAGGAACACTGAAGCTTTCTTT	CASSSDRNTEAFF
TRBJ2-3	medium-sized	.	TRBV7-9	TGTGCCAGCAGCTTAGACCAGGGGTCAGATACGCAGTATTTT	CASSLDQGSDTQYF
TRBJ2-1	large	.	TRBV4-3	TGCGCCAGCAGCCAAGACTGGGCGGGACGCTACAATGAGCAGTTCTTC	CASSQDWAGRYNEQFF
TRBJ1-5	medium-sized	.	TRBV4-2	TGTGCCAGCAGCCAAGATCCGGTGGGGCGGTGGAATCAGCCCCAGCATTTT	CASSQDPVGRWNQPQHF
TRBJ1-1	many	TRBD1	TRBV19	TGTGCCAGTAGTGCCGACAGGGCGCAGAACACTGAAGCTTTCTTT	CASSADRAQNTEAFF
TRBJ2-2	many	.	TRBV19	TGTGCCAGCACCGGGGAGCTGTTTTTT	CASTGELFF
TRBJ2-7	.	.	TRBV7-2	TGTGCCAGCAGCCCCCCGGGGCTAGCGAAGGAGCAGTACTTC	CASSPPGLAKEQYF
TRBJ2-2	.	TRBD1	TRBV5-5	TGTGCCAGCAGCTTGGCCAGGACAGGGCTTAACACCGGGGAGAAGTTTTTT	CASSLARTGLNTGEKFF
TRBJ2-4	medium-sized	.	TRBV10-3	TGTGCCATCAGTGAGCCGACCGGGACCCAAAACATTCAGTACTTC	CAISEPTGTQNIQYF